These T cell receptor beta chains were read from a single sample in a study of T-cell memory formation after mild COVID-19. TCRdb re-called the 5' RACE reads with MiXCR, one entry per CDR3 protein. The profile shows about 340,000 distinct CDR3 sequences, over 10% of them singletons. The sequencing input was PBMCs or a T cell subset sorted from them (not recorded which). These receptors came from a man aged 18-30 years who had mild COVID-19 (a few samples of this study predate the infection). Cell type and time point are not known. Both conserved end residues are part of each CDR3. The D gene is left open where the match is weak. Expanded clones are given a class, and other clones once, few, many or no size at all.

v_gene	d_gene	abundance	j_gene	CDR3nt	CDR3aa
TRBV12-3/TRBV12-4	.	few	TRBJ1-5	TGTGCCAGCAGAGCGGGGCAGATTAATAGCAATCAGCCCCAGCATTTT	CASRAGQINSNQPQHF
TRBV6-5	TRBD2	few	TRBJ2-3	TGTGCCAGCAGTTACAAACTAGCGGGGGATTCGTATTTT	CASSYKLAGDSYF
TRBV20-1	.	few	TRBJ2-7	TGCAGTGCTAGAGATATCGGGGAAGAGCAGTACTTC	CSARDIGEEQYF
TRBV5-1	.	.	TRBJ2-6	TGCGCCAGCAGGGTATCGGGACTTCTCTCTGGGGCCAACGTCCTGACTTTC	CASRVSGLLSGANVLTF
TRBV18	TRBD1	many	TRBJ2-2	TGTGCCAGCAAAAGTTGGGACAGCCAAAACACCGGGGAGCTGTTTTTT	CASKSWDSQNTGELFF
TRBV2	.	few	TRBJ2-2	TGTGCCACGAACCATGGGGACGGCACCGGGGAGCTGTTTTTT	CATNHGDGTGELFF
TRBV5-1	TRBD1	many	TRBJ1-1	TGCGCCAGCAGCTACACAGGGGACACTGAAGCTTTCTTT	CASSYTGDTEAFF
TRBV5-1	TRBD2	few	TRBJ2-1	TGCGCCAGCAGCTGGCAACCGGGACTACAGAATGAGCAGTTCTTC	CASSWQPGLQNEQFF
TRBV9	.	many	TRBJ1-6	TGTGCCAGCAGCGTAGCAAAGAGCTATAATTCACCCCTCCACTTT	CASSVAKSYNSPLHF
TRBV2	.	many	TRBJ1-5	TGTGCCAGCAGATTGATTCAGCCCCAGCATTTT	CASRLIQPQHF
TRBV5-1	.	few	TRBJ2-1	TGCGCCAGCAGCTTGGGGCCTATGGATGAGCAGTTCTTC	CASSLGPMDEQFF
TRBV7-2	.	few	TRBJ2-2	TGTGCCAGCAGACTAGAGGGGACTCTCACCGGGGAGCTGTTTTTT	CASRLEGTLTGELFF
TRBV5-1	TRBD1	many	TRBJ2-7	TGCGCCAGCAGCACCGGACAGGGCTACGAGCAGTACTTC	CASSTGQGYEQYF
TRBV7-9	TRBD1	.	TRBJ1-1	TGTGCCAGCAGCTCGGACAGGGTGGTCTTCACTGAAGCTTTCTTT	CASSSDRVVFTEAFF
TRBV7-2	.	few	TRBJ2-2	TGTGCCAGCAGCGGACAGATACCGGGGGAGCTGTTTTTT	CASSGQIPGELFF
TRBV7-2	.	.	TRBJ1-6	TGTGCCAGCAGCTTAGTTGGGGGGTTTTCACCCCTCCACTTT	CASSLVGGFSPLHF
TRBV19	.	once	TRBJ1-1	TGTGATGTGTCGCGGGTTGAAGCTTTCTTT	CDVSRVEAFF
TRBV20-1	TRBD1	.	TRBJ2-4	TGCAGTGCTCCCGGTCCAGGGACAGGGTCGAACATTCAGTACTTC	CSAPGPGTGSNIQYF
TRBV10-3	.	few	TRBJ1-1	TGTGCCATCAGTGAGTCGAGTGAAGGGGGAGACACTGAAGCTTTCTTT	CAISESSEGGDTEAFF
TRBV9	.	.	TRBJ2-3	TGTGCCAGCAGCGTAGCCCAGCGGAGCACAGATACGCAGTATTTT	CASSVAQRSTDTQYF
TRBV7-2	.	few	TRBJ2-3	TGTGCCAGCAGTAGTTTAGGAGGGGACACAGATACGCAGTATTTT	CASSSLGGDTDTQYF
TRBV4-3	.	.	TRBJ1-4	TGCGCCAGCAGCCAAGATCAGCTGGAGGGGGAAAAACTGTTTTTT	CASSQDQLEGEKLFF
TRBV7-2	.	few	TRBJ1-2	TGTGCCAGCAGCTTCGGGCTGAGGGGCGGCTACACCTTC	CASSFGLRGGYTF
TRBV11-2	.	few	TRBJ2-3	TGTGCCAGCAGCCGACGGACCACAGATACGCAGTATTTT	CASSRRTTDTQYF
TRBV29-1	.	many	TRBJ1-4	TGCAGCGTTGGAGTGGGGAACTATGAAAAACTGTTTTTT	CSVGVGNYEKLFF
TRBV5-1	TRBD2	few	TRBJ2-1	TGCGCCAGCACCGGTCCACTCGCAGCGGGGGGGCCTGGCAATGAGCAGTTCTTC	CASTGPLAAGGPGNEQFF